Detailed here is one T cell receptor beta chain. Its antigen is currently unknown. This entry is derived from a study of cytomegalovirus exposure and HLA in healthy donors. Background on the study: Drawn from HLA-typed donors, tens of millions of unique TCRs were held in an early data release. Regarding the study as a whole: Some V segments, including TRBV6-2 and TRBV6-3, were excluded as indistinguishable. Rare sequences made up most TCRs, while some public TCRs were found in many donors. The authors reported that TCR beta sequences could predict HLA-A and HLA-B alleles. These predictions were accurate for most subjects in the first cohort.

Researchers ran the PCR with 60 Vbeta and 13 Jbeta primers. Using immunoSEQ multiplex PCR, the repertoire was profiled, and TCRdb retains in-frame clones only, with some absent. The sample lists about 190,000 clones, over 70% occurring once. CDR1 is SGHTA, CDR2 FQGNSA, per germline. V was pared by 0 bases and J by 2 bases, with 2 bases of the junction left unmatched. The CDR3 sequence is 17 residues long. This chain uses TRBV7-2 with TRBJ2-7, with 15 positions matching TRBD2. Sequencing was done on a sample of PBMCs. This receptor was obtained from a man between 25 and 39 years old in good health and CMV-seronegative. In DNA, the CDR3 is TGTGCCAGCAGCTTAGCCAGGACTAGCGGGGGGGCCTACGAGCAGTACTTC. It is translated as CASSLARTSGGAYEQYF.